The source of this T cell receptor (beta chain) is a study of T cells in Graves' hyperthyroidism and ophthalmopathy. This CDR3 comprises 13 residues. V lost 4 bases, J lost 7 bases, and 3 bases stayed unmatched. Germline V gene lookup returns CDR1 MDHEN and CDR2 SYDVKM. The table lists this clonotype with many counts. The antigen remains unidentified. Patients between 18 and 65 years old had hyperthyroidism, newly diagnosed and lasting under 2 months. Findings and limits, study-wide: Appearing also in blood were most of the thyroid clonotypes expanded above 0.001.

The source material, RNA transcripts, was used to amplify TCR beta CDR3 regions. Researchers ran a first-round RT-PCR on the TCR CDR3 using the HTBI primer set. TCRdb ran MiXCR on the multiplex PCR reads and lists one entry per CDR3 protein. The sample records roughly 260,000 distinct CDR3 sequences, 13% to 15% being singletons. The receptor's source is a woman aged 40 to 49 with Graves' hyperthyroidism that later progressed to Graves' ophthalmopathy. The sequenced sample consisted of blood. The V gene is TRBV28, the J gene TRBJ1-2; TRBD1 matches 10 bases. DNA for the CDR3: TGTGCCAGCAGTTCTGGACAGGGGGGTGGCTACACCTTC. This gives the protein CASSSGQGGGYTF.